A single T cell receptor beta chain is shown here with its context. This clone's antigen is unknown. No base qualities exist here, and no much larger clone lies one base off it. TCRbeta CDR3 regions were amplified from genomic DNA using the immunoSEQ Assay, a bias-controlled multiplex PCR. The study's processing was this. The number of nucleated cells in each sample was estimated by amplification of reference gene primers within the assay. To quantify the absolute abundance of each unique TCRbeta CDR3 rearrangement, sequence reads were collapsed and filtered. For each sample, productive Simpson clonality was calculated as the square root of Simpson's diversity index across productive rearrangements. TCRdb holds this immuneACCESS table with in-frame rearrangements only. Some clones are missing; in checked studies, unresolved V genes explain under half, and the rest has no known cause. Clone size and V and J calls were adopted from that table, with D and trimming inferred from the DNA. The sample table records about 4,600 clones; around nine tenths of these occur just once. Over 2.5% of the sample goes to the ten largest clones.

This entry comes from a study of blood T cell repertoires in COVID-19 (dated by TCRdb to about 2020). Regarding the study in general: The collaborator samples originated in the United States, Italy and Spain and spanned the acute and convalescent phases of COVID-19. The material from the prospective study consisted of cDNA or gDNA derived from T cells, B-cell-depleted T cells, or PBMCs. Deeply sampled blood TCRbeta repertoires from subjects exposed to, actively infected with, or recovered from COVID-19 were included in the dataset. The repertoires were made available in a free public database intended to serve as a resource for research on the immune response to SARS-CoV-2. Samples came from the ongoing ImmuneRACE study (first 160 participants) plus 1,254 subjects from 6 global collaborators. Sample metadata almost always included a de-identified subject ID, COVID-19 status, age in years and sex. Where HLA class I and class II types were available, the types were taken from metadata supplied by the sample provider, not from assay-based typing. Summary of the overall study and its limitations: The amount of clinical and demographic metadata varied by source and participant and was provided uncurated.

The collaborating institutions used their own protocols to collect whole blood in K2EDTA tubes. For TCRbeta analysis, collaborators shipped samples in one of three forms: frozen whole blood, isolated PBMCs, or DNA extracted from either of those sample types. Germline trimming: 4 bases from V, 4 bases from J; junction bases outside gene matches: 0. The germline V gene (reference sequence) specifies LNHDA as CDR1 and SQIVND as CDR2. Including the terminal cysteine and phenylalanine, the CDR3 comprises 12 residues. Of all the DNA, just the CDR3 is kept, 36 bases in frame from base 1. The chain is encoded by TRBV19 joined to TRBJ2-5; TRBD2 aligns with 7 central bases. Input material: peripheral blood. This clonotype was obtained from an elderly woman with acute or convalescent COVID-19. The DNA sequence is given as TGTGCCAGTAGTAGCGGGGGAGAGACCCAGTACTTC. This codes for CASSSGGETQYF.